One sample yielded the 20 T cell receptor beta chains listed below, sequenced in a study of primary melanoma T cells and metastatic recurrence. TCRdb's table, derived via immunoSEQ multiplex PCR, lists solely in-frame clones and lacks some. The data show over 120 clones, with approximately 90% seen just once and around 20% held by the top ten. The specimen was melanoma tumor tissue. These receptors all stem from a human donor with melanoma.

This clone was found once. This chain connects TRBV12-5 to TRBJ2-1; 10 bases fit TRBD1. Germline CDR1 reads LGHNT; CDR2 reads FRNRAP. J gave up 2 bases and V 6 bases, and 7 bases lay outside the gene matches. The CDR3 length is 16 residues. For the CDR3, the DNA is TGTGCTAGTGGCCCCGAGGGACAGGGGACCTACAATGAGCAGTTCTTC. Encoded protein: CASGPEGQGTYNEQFF.

The rearrangement uses TRBV6-8 and TRBJ1-1; D remains unclear. CDR1 and CDR2 (germline): MNHGY, SAAAGT. V was cut by 0 bases and J by 4 bases, with 3 bases left in between. This CDR3 has 12 residues. As DNA, the CDR3 is TGTGCCAGCAGTTACTCGCCCACTGAAGCTTTCTTT. This sequence encodes CASSYSPTEAFF.

This chain links TRBV2 with TRBJ1-2; 11 nucleotides align to TRBD1. CDR1 and CDR2 from the germline V gene are SNHLY and FYNNEI. This CDR3 has 14 amino acids. V gave up 5 bases and J gave up 7 bases; unmatched junction bases: 6. CDR3 in amino acids: CASSRDRGGGGYTF. In DNA, the CDR3 is TGTGCCAGCAGTAGGGACAGGGGGGGCGGTGGCTACACCTTC.

This clone was counted only a few times. The chain couples TRBV11-3 to TRBJ1-1; D perhaps matches TRBD1 (6 bases). V shed 3 bases and J shed 5 bases, with 13 bases lying between them. Per germline, CDR1 SGHNT and CDR2 YENEEA. The CDR3 is made up of 14 amino acids. The CDR3 coding sequence is TGTGCCAGCAGCTTCTTAATAGGGGGAACTGAAGCTTTCTTT. It translates to CASSFLIGGTEAFF.

The V and J genes are TRBV6-7 and TRBJ2-7; D gene unclear. TRBV6-7 is an ORF; its function is uncertain. The CDR3 contains 11 residues. V lost 6 bases to trimming and J lost 2 bases, with 5 bases between them. CDR3 DNA: TGTGCCAGCAGCATAGCCTACGAGCAGTACTTC. It encodes CASSIAYEQYF.

Comments on this clone: The DNA has an unread or ambiguous base, and its residue is written X. This chain joins TRBV18 and TRBJ1-2, with D uncertain. The germline V gene has CDR1 KGHSH and CDR2 LQKENI. The CDR3 is made up of 14 amino acids. The V gene lost 0 bases and the J gene lost 4 bases, with 9 bases spanning the gap. The CDR3 region has the DNA TGTGCCAGCTCACCACCGAYAGAGAGCTATGGCTACACCTTC. It yields the protein CASSPPXESYGYTF.

This clone appeared a single time. The chain links TRBV11-3 to TRBJ2-5; 11 bases match TRBD2. The ends lost 3 bases at V and 1 base at J; junction bases unmatched: 1. This CDR3 has 15 amino acids. Germline values: CDR1 SGHNT, CDR2 YENEEA. The CDR3 sequence is CASSFLAGGQETQYF. CDR3 in DNA: TGTGCCAGCAGCTTTCTAGCGGGAGGCCAAGAGACCCAGTACTTC.

The chain employs TRBV11-3 and TRBJ1-2; 7 bases align to TRBD1. J lost 4 bases, V lost 3 bases, and 8 bases had no gene match. CDR1 and CDR2 (germline): SGHNT, YENEEA. The CDR3 has 15 amino acids. The CDR3: CASSLFGQASYGYTF. The CDR3 DNA reads TGTGCCAGCAGCTTGTTCGGACAGGCGAGCTATGGCTACACCTTC.

This clone was counted once. The V call is TRBV11-3, the J call TRBJ2-1; 8 positions match TRBD2. The CDR3 has 17 amino acids. V was clipped by 2 bases and J by 9 bases; unmatched bases: 15. From germline, CDR1 is SGHNT and CDR2 YENEEA. CDR3 in DNA: TGTGCCAGCAGCTTATGTGCCACTAGCGGCAACTTGTGTGAGCAGTTCTTC. Protein sequence: CASSLCATSGNLCEQFF.

This chain links TRBV19 with TRBJ1-4; D is uncertain. This CDR3 contains 14 residues. From germline, CDR1 is LNHDA and CDR2 SQIVND (reference sequence). V was pared by 5 bases and J by 2 bases, with 9 bases between. CDR3 residues: CASSSTDTNEKLFF. The CDR3 bases are TGTGCCAGTAGTTCCACAGATACTAATGAAAAACTGTTTTTT.

The chain couples TRBV11-3 to TRBJ2-5, with TRBD1 matching over 9 bases. The CDR3 totals 14 residues. From germline, CDR1 is SGHNT and CDR2 YENEEA. V gave up 4 bases and J gave up 5 bases; unmatched junction bases: 5. The chain's CDR3 is CASSSRDRVETQYF. The CDR3, as DNA: TGTGCCAGCAGCTCCCGGGACAGGGTGGAGACCCAGTACTTC.

V usage is TRBV29-1 and J usage is TRBJ2-5; 10 bases fit TRBD2. Germline assignment: CDR1 SQVTM and CDR2 ANQGSEA. The CDR3 runs 15 residues. V lost 5 bases to trimming and J lost 7 bases; unmatched junction nucleotides: 13. The CDR3 is CSVQIAGGPSGTQYF. DNA of the CDR3: TGCAGCGTTCAAATAGCGGGGGGACCTTCTGGGACCCAGTACTTC.

The chain has TRBV11-3 and TRBJ1-2; 9 nucleotides match TRBD1. V was pared by 4 bases and J by 4 bases, with 4 bases of the junction left unmatched. Per germline, CDR1 SGHNT and CDR2 YENEEA. The CDR3 is made up of 14 amino acids. The CDR3 here is CASSSTGGSYGYTF. Written as DNA, the CDR3 is TGTGCCAGCAGCTCGACAGGGGGTTCCTATGGCTACACCTTC.

This chain's CDR3 is CASSYSMDLDEQFF. The DNA for the CDR3 is TGTGCCAGCAGTTACTCGATGGATCTCGATGAGCAGTTCTTC. The J gene is TRBJ2-1, the V gene TRBV6-8; D call uncertain. This CDR3 comprises 14 residues. Germline V gives CDR1 MNHGY, CDR2 SAAAGT. Trimming took off 0 bases at V and 8 bases at J, with 11 bases between the two ends.

The chain combines TRBV11-3 with TRBJ1-5, with D perhaps TRBD1 (6 bases). The CDR3 is 17 amino acids. V dropped 2 bases and J dropped 6 bases, with 20 bases sitting between them. The germline V gene encodes CDR1 SGHNT and CDR2 YENEEA. The CDR3 sequence: CASSLRQGMGKIQPQHF. The CDR3 DNA reads as TGTGCCAGCAGCTTACGTCAGGGGATGGGGAAGATTCAGCCCCAGCATTTT.

This chain connects TRBV11-3 to TRBJ2-1, with TRBD2 matching 12 bases. The V and J ends lost 5 bases and 9 bases, in that order; junction bases with no gene match: 8. Germline lookup yields CDR1 SGHNT and CDR2 YENEEA. This CDR3 has 15 residues. The CDR3 region is CASSARLAGEAEQFF. CDR3 nucleotide sequence: TGTGCCAGCAGCGCCCGACTAGCGGGAGAGGCTGAGCAGTTCTTC.

The chain links TRBV12-2 to TRBJ1-2. TRBV12-2 is a recognized pseudogene. The CDR3 is made up of 17 amino acids. The CDR3 DNA sequence: TGTGCTAGCAATAACGGGAAGAGGCCAATCTACGGTGATGGCTACACCTTC. This translates into CASNNGKRPIYGDGYTF.

This chain uses TRBV11-3 with TRBJ2-2, with 12 nucleotides matching TRBD2. CDR3 length: 18 amino acids. Per the germline V gene, CDR1 is SGHNT and CDR2 is YENEEA. V gave up 3 bases and J gave up 5 bases; unmatched junction bases: 10. The CDR3, as DNA: TGTGCCAGCAGCTTCGGGCTAGCGGGAGGGCCCGATACCGGGGAGCTGTTTTTT. Translating gives CASSFGLAGGPDTGELFF.

The V call is TRBV9, the J call TRBJ1-2, with D hard to call. CDR1 is SGDLS, CDR2 YYNGEE, per germline. Trimming took off 5 bases at V and 3 bases at J, with 11 bases between the two ends. The CDR3 runs 13 residues. The CDR3: CASSEARDYGYTF. The CDR3 nucleotides read TGTGCCAGCAGTGAAGCGCGCGACTATGGCTACACCTTC. Combining the CDR3 with reference TRBV9 and TRBJ1-2 gives the whole variable domain DSGVTQTPKHLITATGQRVTLRCSPRSGDLSVYWYQQSLDQGLQFLIQYYNGEERAKGNILERFSAQQFPDLHSELNLSSLELGDSALYFCASSEARDYGYTFGSGTRLTVV.

The chain links TRBV6-8 to TRBJ1-6; D not resolved. Per germline, CDR1 MNHGY and CDR2 SAAAGT. The CDR3 covers 14 residues. V gave up 8 bases and J gave up 0 bases, with 8 bases separating them. The CDR3 DNA reads TGTGCCAGCGCGCCAGACTCCTATAATTCACCCCTCCACTTT. This gives the protein CASAPDSYNSPLHF.